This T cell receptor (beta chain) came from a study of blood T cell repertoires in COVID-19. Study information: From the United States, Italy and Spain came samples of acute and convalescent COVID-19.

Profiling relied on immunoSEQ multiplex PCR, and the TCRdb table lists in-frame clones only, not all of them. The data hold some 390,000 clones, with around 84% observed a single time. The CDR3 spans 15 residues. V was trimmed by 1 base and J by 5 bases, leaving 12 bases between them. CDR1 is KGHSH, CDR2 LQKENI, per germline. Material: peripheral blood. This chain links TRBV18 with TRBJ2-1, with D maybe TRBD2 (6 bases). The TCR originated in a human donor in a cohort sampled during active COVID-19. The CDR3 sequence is CASSPLLGGNNEQFF. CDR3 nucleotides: TGTGCCAGCTCACCACTCCTGGGCGGGAACAATGAGCAGTTCTTC.